This TCR beta chain derives from a study of cytomegalovirus exposure and HLA in healthy donors. Study-wide findings and caveats: Later analysis found that TCR beta chains associated with HLA were more clonally expanded than other, equally common chains. The study designated 150 to 200 TCR beta chains cytomegalovirus-associated. The likely explanation for a cluster of highly shared sequence variants was sequencing artifact. What a later analysis reportedly showed was that an Asian-associated ancestry cluster had fewer N-insertions than the roughly 700-donor mean.

Germline V gene lookup returns CDR1 SGDLS and CDR2 YYNGEE. This CDR3 has 17 residues. V dropped 0 bases and J dropped 8 bases, with 20 bases sitting between them. 13 Jbeta primers and 60 Vbeta primers were used for the PCR. Some clones are missing from TCRdb's copy, which holds only in-frame ones; the method was immunoSEQ multiplex PCR. The sample includes fewer than 200,000 clones, roughly 79% of them seen just once. This clone was detected once. Antigen specificity is unknown. The TCR comes from a man aged 25 to 45 in good health and CMV-seronegative. The chain uses TRBV9 and TRBJ1-4; D possibly corresponds to TRBD1 (6 bases). Sequencing was performed on PBMCs. The CDR3 sequence is CASSVGVDIQGREKLFF. The CDR3 DNA reads as TGTGCCAGCAGCGTAGGGGTAGATATACAGGGTCGAGAAAAACTGTTTTTT.